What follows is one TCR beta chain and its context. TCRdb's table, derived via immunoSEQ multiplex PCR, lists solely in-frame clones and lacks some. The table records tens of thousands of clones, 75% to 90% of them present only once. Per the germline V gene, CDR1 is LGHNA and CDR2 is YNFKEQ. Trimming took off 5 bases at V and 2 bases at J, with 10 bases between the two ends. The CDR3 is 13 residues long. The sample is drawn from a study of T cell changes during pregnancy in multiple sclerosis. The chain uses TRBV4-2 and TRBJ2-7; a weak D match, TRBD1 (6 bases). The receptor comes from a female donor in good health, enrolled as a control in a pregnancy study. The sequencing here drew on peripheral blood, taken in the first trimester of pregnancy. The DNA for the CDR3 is TGTGCCAGCAGCAAAGGACAGACCTACGAGCAGTACTTC. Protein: CASSKGQTYEQYF.